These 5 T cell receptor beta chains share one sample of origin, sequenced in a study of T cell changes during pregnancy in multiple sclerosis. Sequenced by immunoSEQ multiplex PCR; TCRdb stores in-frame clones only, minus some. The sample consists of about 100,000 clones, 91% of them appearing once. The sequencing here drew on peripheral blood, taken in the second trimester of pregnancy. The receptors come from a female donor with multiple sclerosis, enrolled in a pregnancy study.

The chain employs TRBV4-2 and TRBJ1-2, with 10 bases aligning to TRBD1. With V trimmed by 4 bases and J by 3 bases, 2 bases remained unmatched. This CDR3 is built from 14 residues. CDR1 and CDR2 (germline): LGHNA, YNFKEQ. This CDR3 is CASSRGTGDYGYTF. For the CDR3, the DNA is TGTGCCAGCAGCCGGGGGACAGGGGACTATGGCTACACCTTC.

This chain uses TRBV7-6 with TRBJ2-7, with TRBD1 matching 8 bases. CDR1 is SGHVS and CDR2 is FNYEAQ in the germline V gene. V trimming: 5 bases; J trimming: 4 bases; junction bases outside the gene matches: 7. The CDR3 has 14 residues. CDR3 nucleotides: TGTGCCAGCAGCCCCGACAGGGGAAAATACGAGCAGTACTTC. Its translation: CASSPDRGKYEQYF.

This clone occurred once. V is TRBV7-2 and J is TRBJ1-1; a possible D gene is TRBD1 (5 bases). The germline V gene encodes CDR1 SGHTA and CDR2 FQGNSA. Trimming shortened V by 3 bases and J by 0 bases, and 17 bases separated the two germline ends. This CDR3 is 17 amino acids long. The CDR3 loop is CASSFGGGGSLNTEAFF. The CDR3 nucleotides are TGTGCCAGCAGCTTCGGGGGTGGGGGTTCCCTGAACACTGAAGCTTTCTTT.

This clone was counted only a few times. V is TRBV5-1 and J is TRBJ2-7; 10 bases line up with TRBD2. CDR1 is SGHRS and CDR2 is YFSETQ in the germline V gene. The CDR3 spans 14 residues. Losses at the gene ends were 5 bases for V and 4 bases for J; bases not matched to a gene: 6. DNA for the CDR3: TGCGCCAGCAGGGATGCTAGCGGGAGTTACGAGCAGTACTTC. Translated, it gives CASRDASGSYEQYF.

The CDR3: CASSQESQGAMVTEAFF. CDR3 nucleotide sequence: TGTGCCAGCAGCCAAGAGAGTCAGGGGGCAATGGTTACTGAAGCTTTCTTT. The chain uses TRBV14 and TRBJ1-1; 8 bases map to TRBD1. J lost 5 bases, V lost 0 bases, and 11 bases had no gene match. From germline, CDR1 is SGHDN and CDR2 FVKESK. This CDR3 region has 17 residues. Full variable domain (remainder filled in from reference TRBV14 and TRBJ1-1): EAGVTQFPSHSVIEKGQTVTLRCDPISGHDNLYWYRRVMGKEIKFLLHFVKESKQDESGMPNNRFLAERTGGTYSTLKVQPAELEDSGVYFCASSQESQGAMVTEAFFGQGTRLTVV.